The 18 T cell receptor beta chains reported below all come from one sample, sequenced in a study of Ad26.COV2.S vaccination and SARS-CoV-2 variants. The data were produced by immunoSEQ multiplex PCR, yet TCRdb's version contains in-frame clones alone and is incomplete. The table shows around 300,000 clones, with around 89% occurring only once. Indicated treatment: approximately 18 received Ad26.COV2.S at low or high dose, single or two shots; about 5 received placebo; per-sample allocation not given. It was on day 63 after the first vaccine or placebo injection that samples were taken. The sequenced sample was peripheral blood, obtained in a trial of Ad26.COV2.S vaccine versus placebo. The receptors stem from a person between 18 and 60 years old who received the Ad26.COV2.S COVID-19 vaccine or a placebo.

This chain joins TRBV9 and TRBJ2-1, with D perhaps being TRBD1 or TRBD2 (5 bases each). V lost 3 bases and J 4 bases, leaving 14 bases between the germline ends. CDR1 and CDR2 from the germline V gene are SGDLS and YYNGEE. The CDR3 has 15 residues. The CDR3 reads CASSGGPQPYNEQFF. CDR3 DNA: TGTGCCAGCAGCGGGGGACCGCAACCTTACAATGAGCAGTTCTTC.

The V call is TRBV25-1, the J call TRBJ1-2; no clear D. This CDR3 has 12 residues. V was pared by 4 bases and J by 7 bases, with 10 bases between. Per germline, CDR1 MGHDK and CDR2 SYGVNS. The CDR3 is CASSADTPGYTF. In nucleotides, the CDR3 is TGTGCCAGCAGTGCTGACACCCCTGGCTACACCTTC.

The CDR3 DNA is TGTGCCAGCAGCCGCGGGACAGGGGGCGACGAGCAGTACTTC. As protein: CASSRGTGGDEQYF. The chain joins TRBV3-1 (or the pseudogene TRBV3-2) to TRBJ2-7; TRBD1 aligns across 12 bases. Unmatched junction bases numbered 3, after V lost 4 bases and J lost 5 bases. Germline loops: CDR1 LGHDT, CDR2 YNNKEL (reference sequence). This CDR3 region has 14 residues.

The chain uses TRBV5-1 and TRBJ2-3, with TRBD2 matching 15 bases. The CDR3 loop spans 17 amino acids. J was trimmed by 5 bases and V by 4 bases; bases with no gene match: 8. The germline V gene encodes CDR1 SGHRS and CDR2 YFSETQ. CDR3 in DNA: TGCGCCAGCAGCCAGCCGAAGGGACTAGCGGGAGGAGATACGCAGTATTTT. Translated: CASSQPKGLAGGDTQYF.

This clone occurred once. V gene TRBV6-2 or TRBV6-3 combines with J gene TRBJ2-7, with TRBD1 matching over 7 bases. Per germline, CDR1 MNHEY and CDR2 SVGEGT. The V segment lost 5 bases and the J segment 2 bases; nucleotides outside the gene matches: 9. CDR3 size: 15 residues. CDR3 DNA sequence: TGTGCCAGCAGTCAAGGGGGCGGCCCACCCTACGAGCAGTACTTC. This sequence encodes CASSQGGGPPYEQYF.

J is TRBJ1-2 and V is TRBV11-2; TRBD1 aligns across 7 bases. V shed 4 bases and J 4 bases; nucleotides not matched to a gene: 12. The germline V gene encodes CDR1 SGHAT and CDR2 FQNNGV. The CDR3 length is 16 residues. CDR3 DNA: TGTGCCAGCAGCTCAATCCGTAACAGGGGCATCTATGGCTACACCTTC. Protein: CASSSIRNRGIYGYTF.

The chain recombines TRBV19 with TRBJ1-5, with TRBD1 identical over 12 bases. From germline, CDR1 is LNHDA and CDR2 SQIVND (reference sequence). The CDR3 has 16 residues. J was trimmed by 5 bases and V by 4 bases; bases with no gene match: 6. The CDR3 DNA sequence: TGTGCCAGTAGTACACCGGGACAGGGGGCTTATCAGCCCCAGCATTTT. Protein sequence: CASSTPGQGAYQPQHF.

This rearrangement joins TRBV5-1 to TRBJ2-2; D not certain. This CDR3 is built from 17 residues. Germline V gene sequence: CDR1 SGHRS, CDR2 YFSETQ. With 3 bases removed from V and 2 bases from J, the gap between germline ends came to 17 bases. CDR3 coding DNA: TGCGCCAGCAGCTCCCTCTTGGGAAGAGTAAACACCGGGGAGCTGTTTTTT. Protein product: CASSSLLGRVNTGELFF. Supplemented by reference TRBV5-1 and TRBJ2-2, the full variable domain reads KAGVTQTPRYLIKTRGQQVTLSCSPISGHRSVSWYQQTPGQGLQFLFEYFSETQRNKGNFPGRFSGRQFSNSRSEMNVSTLELGDSALYLCASSSLLGRVNTGELFFGEGSRLTVL.

V and J are TRBV5-1 and TRBJ2-7; the match to TRBD1 covers 9 bases. Germline V gives CDR1 SGHRS, CDR2 YFSETQ. The J segment lost 3 bases and the V segment lost 2 bases, leaving 6 bases of the junction unmatched. This CDR3 contains 15 residues. The CDR3 DNA sequence: TGCGCCAGCAGCTTCTCCGGGGACAGGGACTACGAGCAGTACTTC. It translates to CASSFSGDRDYEQYF.

The V call is TRBV5-1, the J call TRBJ2-7, with TRBD2 matching 7 bases. Germline V gene data show CDR1 as SGHRS and CDR2 as YFSETQ. The V and J ends lost 3 bases and 3 bases, in that order; junction bases with no gene match: 6. This CDR3 is 14 amino acids long. The CDR3 DNA follows: TGCGCCAGCAGCTCTGGACTAGAAGGCTACGAGCAGTACTTC. It encodes CASSSGLEGYEQYF.

J is TRBJ2-2 and V is TRBV7-3; TRBD1 is a possible D gene (6 bases). This CDR3 is 14 amino acids long. The germline V and J ends were trimmed by 5 bases and 1 base, with 8 bases remaining between them. Germline V CDR1 and CDR2: SGHTA, FQGTGA. The CDR3 DNA reads TGTGCCAGCAGCCAGGACAGGAACACCGGGGAGCTGTTTTTT. It yields the protein CASSQDRNTGELFF.

The V and J genes are TRBV3-1 (or the pseudogene TRBV3-2) and TRBJ2-1; 9 bases are a match to TRBD2. Losses at the gene ends were 2 bases for V and 3 bases for J; bases not matched to a gene: 8. The CDR3 is 17 amino acids. From germline, CDR1 is LGHDT and CDR2 YNNKEL (reference sequence). This CDR3 is CASSQLLAGNDYNEQFF. CDR3 coding DNA: TGTGCCAGCAGCCAATTACTAGCGGGTAACGACTACAATGAGCAGTTCTTC.

The chain recombines TRBV2 with TRBJ1-1; D remains unclear. This CDR3 comprises 13 residues. Germline V gene sequence: CDR1 SNHLY, CDR2 FYNNEI. V was cut by 0 bases and J by 1 base, with 3 bases left in between. Written as DNA, the CDR3 is TGTGCCAGCAGTGAAGCGGGGAACACTGAAGCTTTCTTT. Translating gives CASSEAGNTEAFF.

V usage is TRBV10-3 and J usage is TRBJ1-1, with D perhaps matching TRBD1 (5 bases). From germline, CDR1 is ENHRY and CDR2 SYGVKD. V was cut by 3 bases and J by 0 bases, with 8 bases left in between. This CDR3 is built from 14 residues. DNA for the CDR3: TGTGCCATCAGTGACGGGGCCTTGAACACTGAAGCTTTCTTT. Its translation is CAISDGALNTEAFF.

The V and J genes are TRBV4-3 and TRBJ2-7, with a tentative D call TRBD1 (6 bases). Germline values: CDR1 LGHNA, CDR2 YSLEER. The CDR3 runs to 15 residues. Trimming took 2 bases from V and 2 from J, leaving 13 bases between them. This CDR3 is CASSQIWSGAYEQYF. CDR3 bases: TGCGCCAGCAGCCAAATTTGGTCAGGGGCCTACGAGCAGTACTTC.

The J gene is TRBJ1-2, the V gene TRBV6-2 or TRBV6-3; D is ambiguous. Trimming stripped 5 bases from V and 0 bases from J, with 10 bases between. The germline gives CDR1 MNHEY, CDR2 SVGEGT. CDR3 length: 14 amino acids. CDR3 protein: CASSITLANYGYTF. In DNA, the CDR3 is TGTGCCAGCAGTATCACACTGGCTAACTATGGCTACACCTTC.

The chain carries TRBV29-1 and TRBJ1-1; perhaps TRBD1 as D (5 bases). CDR3 length: 11 amino acids. Trimming cost V 6 bases and J 6 bases, with 11 bases left between them. Germline V gene sequence: CDR1 SQVTM, CDR2 ANQGSEA. The CDR3 sequence: CSVGWGAEAFF. The CDR3 DNA reads TGCAGCGTGGGGTGGGGGGCTGAAGCTTTCTTT.

The chain has TRBV18 and TRBJ2-7; weak D call: TRBD2 (6 bases). V shed 1 base and J shed 2 bases, with 12 bases lying between them. CDR3 length equals 15 residues. The germline V gene encodes CDR1 KGHSH and CDR2 LQKENI. In nucleotides, the CDR3 is TGTGCCAGCTCACCACGGGGGGAAGGGGCCTACGAGCAGTACTTC. It specifies CASSPRGEGAYEQYF.